This TCR beta chain emerged from a study of T cells in Graves' hyperthyroidism and ophthalmopathy. Study-level points and caveats: The blood repertoire included most of the expanded thyroid clonotypes above 0.001.

Germline CDR1 is LGHNT and CDR2 is FRNRAP. This CDR3 has 13 residues. Trimming left V 6 bases short and J 2 bases short, with 10 bases between. TCR beta CDR3 region amplification was performed from RNA transcripts. HTBI primers were the set used in a first-round RT-PCR of the TCR CDR3. Each CDR3 protein is one row after TCRdb ran MiXCR on the multiplex PCR reads. The table lists a few hundred thousand distinct CDR3 sequences, over 15% of them singletons, with 3% to 4.5% in the top ten. This clonotype was detected ten times or more. Its antigen is undetermined. Thyroid ultrasound and orbital computed tomography, with clinical symptoms and serum thyroxine and TRAb, informed diagnoses.

The sequencing input was blood. This chain connects TRBV12-5 to TRBJ1-1; D is unclear. This sequence originates from a woman aged 18-29 years with Graves' hyperthyroidism. The CDR3 DNA reads TGTGCTAGTGGCCCCCGACATAACACTGAAGCTTTCTTT. Protein: CASGPRHNTEAFF.